The present entry profiles one TCR beta chain with its context. V lost 2 bases, J lost 6 bases, and 17 bases lay in between. This CDR3 has 17 amino acids. Germline-derived CDR1 and CDR2 are SGHAT and FQNNGV. The data belong to a study of blood T cell repertoires in COVID-19. Study information: Donors in the United States, Italy and Spain gave samples during acute or convalescent COVID-19. Sample material is recorded as cDNA or gDNA derived from T cells, B-cell-depleted T cells, or PBMCs.

Authors' processing steps: Amplification of reference gene primers was used by the study to estimate nucleated cell counts. Data came from immunoSEQ multiplex PCR; TCRdb stores just in-frame clones and leaves some out. That table is the source of V, J and clone size, and D and trimming were worked out from the DNA. The data contain 140,000 to 150,000 clones, over 80% of them singletons. The chain carries TRBV11-2 and TRBJ1-6, with D possibly being TRBD1 (5 bases). Sequences were obtained from peripheral blood. The clonotype originates from a woman aged 45-59 years with acute or convalescent COVID-19. CDR3 residues: CASSLTSLIGGNSPLHF. Here the CDR3 DNA reads TGTGCCAGCAGCTTAACGTCTTTAATCGGGGGTAATTCACCCCTCCACTTT.